This T cell receptor (beta chain) was captured in a study of Ad26.COV2.S vaccination and SARS-CoV-2 variants (dated by TCRdb to the early 2020s). Concerning the study at large: Donors in the vaccine arm were drawn from COV1001, a multicentre, randomized, double-blind, placebo-controlled phase I-IIa trial testing Ad26.COV2.S in healthy adults. Dosing of Ad26.COV2.S was intramuscular, at either 5x10^10 or 1x10^11 viral particles, delivered as one shot or as two shots spaced 56 days apart. Participants in the trial were split at random into five groups of five each, receiving low-dose or high-dose Ad26.COV2.S once or twice, or else placebo on both occasions. Blinding of investigators to trial group allocation was maintained during experiments and outcome assessment. The TCR-sequenced set comprised approximately 32 samples: 19 Ad26.COV2.S vaccine recipients, 5 placebo recipients and 8 SARS-CoV-2 convalescent individuals. TCRbeta repertoire sequencing was used to assess the specificity and breadth of SARS-CoV-2-reactive T cell receptors after Ad26.COV2.S vaccination. Overall study outcomes, separate from this receptor: Vaccine and placebo recipients had comparable non-spike TCR breadth, which fits with the vaccine containing only spike. Higher spike-specific TCR breadth was observed in Ad26.COV2.S recipients than in placebo recipients (P = 0.0014). After vaccination, substantial breadth of spike-specific CD8+ and CD4+ T cell responses was reported. Comparing responses between vaccine doses or regimens was not something the study was powered to do. The authors noted that total T cell responses may have been underestimated by the TCR breadth and depth analyses.

The table lists this clone with a count of one. Its antigen is still unknown. No much larger clone is present one base from it, and per-base qualities are unavailable. The immunoSEQ Assay was used to sequence TCRbeta CDR3 regions. After extraction, genomic DNA underwent amplification by bias-controlled multiplex PCR, followed by high-throughput sequencing. On the authors' methods: To quantify the absolute abundance of every unique TCRbeta CDR3 region, sequences were collapsed and filtered. Usable DNA was measured by amplifying reference genes present in all nucleated cells, and TCRbeta template counts were normalized to that usable DNA to estimate T cell fraction. Repertoire TCRs were annotated as SARS-CoV-2-specific by exact matching of V gene, CDR3 amino acid sequence and J gene to a known reactive TCR set. The reference SARS-CoV-2 TCR set was derived from MIRA and filtered for enrichment in COVID-19-positive ImmuneCODE repertoires, a step that removed public or cross-reactive TCRs. Drawing on the MIRA antigens, annotated TCRs were analysed further at the level of specific ORF or position within ORF. Breadth was defined as the number of annotated unique rearrangements divided by the total number of unique productive rearrangements, and depth was defined as the summed frequency of the annotated unique rearrangements. Group comparisons of TCR breadth used two-sided Wilcoxon rank-sum tests. TCRdb mirrors the immuneACCESS table, restricted to in-frame sequences. Some clones are absent from its copies; in checked studies, under half trace to an unresolved V gene, and the reason for the others is unknown. V and J calls and clone size are copied from that table; D and trimming were computed from the DNA. The sample table lists fewer than 900,000 clones, 80% to 90% of them with a count of one. The ten biggest clones cover about 1.5% of the sample.

According to the germline V gene, CDR1 reads MNHNS and CDR2 reads SASEGT. Measured from the cysteine to the phenylalanine, the CDR3 is 16 residues long. Only the CDR3 DNA is retained, 48 bases long and in frame from the first base. V is pruned by 1 base and J by 7 bases, leaving 4 bases of the junction without a gene match. The treatment or condition tag for this specimen amounts to: 15 to 20 received Ad26.COV2.S at low or high dose, single or two shots; a few received placebo; per-sample allocation not given. Repertoires of vaccine and placebo recipients were sequenced from samples collected on day 63 after the first injection. Cohort 1b enrolled roughly 25 adults aged 18-55 years at a single site in Boston, USA, between 29 July and 7 August 2020. As a vaccine, Ad26.COV2.S was a replication-incompetent adenovirus type 26 vector that expressed a prefusion-stabilized SARS-CoV-2 spike protein derived from the original Wuhan strain.

The TCR comes from a person aged 18-60 years who received the Ad26.COV2.S COVID-19 vaccine or a placebo. The sequence is built from TRBV6-1 and TRBJ1-6, with TRBD1 matching 10 junction bases. This specimen consisted of peripheral blood, obtained in a trial of Ad26.COV2.S vaccine versus placebo. The nucleotide sequence reads as follows: TGTGCCAGCAGTGAAGGACAGGGGGCCGGGAATTCACCCCTCCACTTT. Its protein reads: CASSEGQGAGNSPLHF.